The 2 T cell receptor beta chains in this list originate from one sample, sequenced in a study of OX40 agonist ivuxolimab in advanced cancers. Library generation was performed with the immunoSEQ multiplex PCR assay. In TCRdb, the immuneACCESS table is reduced to in-frame sequences with V and J assigned. These tables do not hold every clone; where another copy was compared, an unresolved V gene accounts for under half, and the others remain unexplained. For this sample there are about 60,000 clones; about 91% appear just once. The ten largest clones add up to 4% to 5% of the sample. The specimen comprised CD4+ or CD8+ T cells sorted from blood, sampled in a trial of the OX40 agonist ivuxolimab. The receptor source for this set is an adult with an advanced solid tumor such as melanoma, head and neck, liver or kidney cancer.

The chain uses TRBV27 and TRBJ1-3; tentatively, D is TRBD1 (5 bases). The germline CDR1 and CDR2 sequences are MNHEY and SMNVEV (reference sequence). The CDR3 spans 16 residues. V lost 5 bases to trimming and J lost 0 bases, with 14 bases between them. This chain's CDR3 is CASSLGPGFSGNTIYF. The CDR3 DNA sequence: TGTGCCAGCAGTCTGGGACCTGGCTTCTCTGGAAACACCATATATTTT.

V usage is TRBV11-2 and J usage is TRBJ2-1; D may be TRBD1 (6 bases). CDR3 size: 16 residues. Trimming stripped 0 bases from V and 2 bases from J, with 11 bases between. Germline V gene lookup returns CDR1 SGHAT and CDR2 FQNNGV. The CDR3 bases are TGTGCCAGCAGCTTAGATGGTCCAGGGGCCTACAATGAGCAGTTCTTC. Residues: CASSLDGPGAYNEQFF.